The 3 T cell receptor beta chains below come from one sample, sequenced in a study of blood T cell repertoires in COVID-19. Profiling relied on immunoSEQ multiplex PCR, and the TCRdb table lists in-frame clones only, not all of them. The sample gives over 50,000 clones, around 80% of which show up once; more than 13% is in the top ten. The specimen was peripheral blood. These TCRs come from a human donor in a cohort sampled during active COVID-19.

The rearrangement links TRBV19 to TRBJ2-6; 9 nucleotides align to TRBD1. CDR3 length: 15 amino acids. The germline V gene encodes CDR1 LNHDA and CDR2 SQIVND (reference sequence). With 6 bases clipped from V and 2 bases from J, the junction kept 2 bases outside the gene matches. CDR3 DNA: TGTGCCAGTAGGACAGGGGGGACTGGGGCCAACGTCCTGACTTTC. Amino acid sequence: CASRTGGTGANVLTF.

J is TRBJ2-7 and V is TRBV5-1, with D perhaps matching TRBD2 (7 bases). Trimming removed 7 bases from V and 1 base from J, with 15 bases in between. Germline-derived CDR1 and CDR2 are SGHRS and YFSETQ. The length of the CDR3 is 14 residues. CDR3 nucleotide sequence: TGCGCCAGCTCAAAGGGGGAGGGTTCCTACGAGCAGTACTTC. It translates to CASSKGEGSYEQYF. The complete variable domain, with remaining parts taken from reference TRBV5-1 and TRBJ2-7, reads KAGVTQTPRYLIKTRGQQVTLSCSPISGHRSVSWYQQTPGQGLQFLFEYFSETQRNKGNFPGRFSGRQFSNSRSEMNVSTLELGDSALYLCASSKGEGSYEQYFGPGTRLTVT.

The chain combines TRBV18 with TRBJ1-4, with TRBD1 identical over 7 bases. From germline, CDR1 is KGHSH and CDR2 LQKENI. V gave up 6 bases and J gave up 7 bases; unmatched junction bases: 8. The CDR3 spans 14 residues. CDR3 DNA: TGTGCCAGCTCCCCGGACAGGACGGGTGAAAAACTGTTTTTT. This translates into CASSPDRTGEKLFF. The full variable domain, rest sourced from reference TRBV18 and TRBJ1-4, is NAGVMQNPRHLVRRRGQEARLRCSPMKGHSHVYWYRQLPEEGLKFMVYLQKENIIDESGMPKERFSAEFPKEGPSILRIQQVVRGDSAAYFCASSPDRTGEKLFFGSGTQLSVL.